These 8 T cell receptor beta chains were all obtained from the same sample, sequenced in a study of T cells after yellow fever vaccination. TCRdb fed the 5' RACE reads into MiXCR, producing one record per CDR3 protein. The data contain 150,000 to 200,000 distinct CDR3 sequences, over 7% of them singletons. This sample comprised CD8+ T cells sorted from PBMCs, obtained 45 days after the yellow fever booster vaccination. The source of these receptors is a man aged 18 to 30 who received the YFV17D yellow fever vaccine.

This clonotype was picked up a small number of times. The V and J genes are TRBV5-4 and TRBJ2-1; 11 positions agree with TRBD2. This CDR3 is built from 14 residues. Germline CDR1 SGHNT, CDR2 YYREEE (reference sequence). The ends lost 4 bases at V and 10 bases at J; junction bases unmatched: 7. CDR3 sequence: CASSQGLAEREQFF. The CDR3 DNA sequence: TGTGCCAGCAGCCAGGGACTAGCGGAGCGCGAGCAGTTCTTC.

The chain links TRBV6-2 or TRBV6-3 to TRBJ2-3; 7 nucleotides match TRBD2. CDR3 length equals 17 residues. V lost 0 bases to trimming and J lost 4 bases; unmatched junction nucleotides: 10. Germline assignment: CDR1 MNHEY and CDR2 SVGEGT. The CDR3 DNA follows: TGTGCCAGCAGTTACTCGAGGTCTAGCGGATCTCCAGATACGCAGTATTTT. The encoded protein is CASSYSRSSGSPDTQYF.

The DNA for the CDR3 is TGCAGTGCTAGTGAGTCGGCGGCCGATGAGCAGTTCTTC. The encoded protein is CSASESAADEQFF. V and J are TRBV20-1 and TRBJ2-1; D remains unclear. The CDR3 consists of 13 residues. Trimming removed 3 bases at V and 8 bases at J, with 14 bases between. CDR1 is DFQATT, CDR2 SNEGSKA, per germline (reference sequence).

CDR3 loop: CASSQGPNRGLTGELFF. The CDR3 nucleotides read TGTGCCAGCAGCCAAGGCCCAAACAGGGGGCTCACCGGGGAGCTGTTTTTT. J is TRBJ2-2 and V is TRBV11-2; the match to TRBD1 covers 9 bases. The CDR3 length is 17 residues. Per germline, CDR1 SGHAT and CDR2 FQNNGV. The V segment lost 5 bases and the J segment 4 bases; nucleotides outside the gene matches: 11.

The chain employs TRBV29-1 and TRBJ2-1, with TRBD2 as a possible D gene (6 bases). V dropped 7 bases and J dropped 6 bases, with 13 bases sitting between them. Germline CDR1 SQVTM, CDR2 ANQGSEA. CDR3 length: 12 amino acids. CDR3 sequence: CSDGTGVNEQFF. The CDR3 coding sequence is TGCAGCGACGGGACGGGGGTCAATGAGCAGTTCTTC.

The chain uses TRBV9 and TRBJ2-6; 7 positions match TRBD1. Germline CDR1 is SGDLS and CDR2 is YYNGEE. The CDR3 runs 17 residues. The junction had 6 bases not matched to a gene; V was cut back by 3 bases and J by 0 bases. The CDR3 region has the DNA TGTGCCAGCAGCGCCGCCGACAGGGTCTCTGGGGCCAACGTCCTGACTTTC. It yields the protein CASSAADRVSGANVLTF. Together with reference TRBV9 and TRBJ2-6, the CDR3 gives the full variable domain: DSGVTQTPKHLITATGQRVTLRCSPRSGDLSVYWYQQSLDQGLQFLIQYYNGEERAKGNILERFSAQQFPDLHSELNLSSLELGDSALYFCASSAADRVSGANVLTFGAGSRLTVL.

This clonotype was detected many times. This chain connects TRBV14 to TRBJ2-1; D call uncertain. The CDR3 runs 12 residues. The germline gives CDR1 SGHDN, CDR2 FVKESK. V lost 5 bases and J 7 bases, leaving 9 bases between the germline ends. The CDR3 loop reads CASSTVKNEQFF. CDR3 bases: TGTGCCAGCAGCACGGTGAAGAATGAGCAGTTCTTC.

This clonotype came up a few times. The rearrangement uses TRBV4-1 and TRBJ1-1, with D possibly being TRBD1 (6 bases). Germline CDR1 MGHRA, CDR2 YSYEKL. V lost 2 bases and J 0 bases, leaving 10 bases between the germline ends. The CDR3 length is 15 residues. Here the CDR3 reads CASSQLQGLNTEAFF. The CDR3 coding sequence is TGCGCCAGCAGCCAACTACAGGGTCTGAACACTGAAGCTTTCTTT.